The 12 T cell receptor beta chains reported below all come from one sample, sequenced in a study of early T cells in non-severe SARS-CoV-2 infection. TCRdb used MiXCR to reprocess the 5' RACE reads, holding one entry per CDR3 protein. The sample yields tens of thousands of distinct CDR3 sequences, roughly 6.2% seen once. Material: whole blood. These receptors were collected from an adult who was a healthcare worker with PCR-confirmed SARS-CoV-2 infection or an uninfected control (not recorded which).

At least ten counts were recorded for this clonotype. The rearrangement uses TRBV19 and TRBJ2-1; TRBD2 aligns across 9 bases. The CDR3 sequence is 19 residues long. V lost 0 bases, J lost 0 bases, and 9 bases stayed unmatched. The germline gives CDR1 LNHDA, CDR2 SQIVND (reference sequence). CDR3 sequence: CASSIEGGGASSSYNEQFF. CDR3 DNA sequence: TGTGCCAGTAGTATAGAAGGCGGGGGGGCATCGAGCTCCTACAATGAGCAGTTCTTC.

Details on this clonotype: One end of the junction does not line up with germline, which may come from a read error. The rearrangement links TRBV7-2 to TRBJ2-1, with 7 bases aligning to TRBD1. Germline lookup yields CDR1 SGHTA and CDR2 FQGNSA. The CDR3 sequence is 14 residues long. The DNA of the CDR3 is TGTGCCAGCAGCTCGACAGGGACCTACAATGAGCTGTTCTTC. Translation: CASSSTGTYNELFF. The variable domain in full, completed from reference TRBV7-2 and TRBJ2-1, reads GAGVSQSPSNKVTEKGKDVELRCDPISGHTALYWYRQSLGQGLEFLIYFQGNSAPDKSGLPSDRFSAERTGGSVSTLTIQRTQQEDSAVYLCASSSTGTYNELFFGPGTRLTVL.

In this sample, this clonotype turned up many times. The genes are TRBV6-1 and TRBJ1-6; 7 bases fit TRBD1. This CDR3 has 14 residues. After removal of 6 bases from V and 7 bases from J, the junction contained 6 bases not matched to a gene. From germline, CDR1 is MNHNS and CDR2 SASEGT. CDR3 in amino acids: CASSAQGGNSPLHF. In nucleotides, the CDR3 is TGTGCCAGCAGCGCGCAGGGGGGAAATTCACCCCTCCACTTT.

This clonotype appeared many times. The rearrangement joins TRBV20-1 to TRBJ2-7, with a weak D call TRBD1 (7 bases). Germline values: CDR1 DFQATT, CDR2 SNEGSKA (reference sequence). The CDR3 totals 15 residues. V lost 5 bases and J lost 1, with 18 bases in between. The CDR3, as DNA: TGCAGTGCTCAAGGCGGGACAGAGTTTTCCTACGAGCAGTACTTC. This sequence encodes CSAQGGTEFSYEQYF.

This clonotype was detected ten times or more. V gene TRBV5-1 combines with J gene TRBJ1-1; D might be TRBD1 (5 bases). Germline V gene sequence: CDR1 SGHRS, CDR2 YFSETQ. The CDR3 contains 14 residues. V lost 0 bases and J lost 1, with 7 bases in between. This CDR3 reads CASSLDGGNTEAFF. Written as DNA, the CDR3 is TGCGCCAGCAGCTTGGATGGGGGGAACACTGAAGCTTTCTTT.

This chain joins TRBV30 and TRBJ1-1; D gene unclear. The germline V gene encodes CDR1 GTSNPN and CDR2 SVGIG (reference sequence). The CDR3 has 12 residues. V lost 4 bases and J lost 3, with 9 bases in between. Here the CDR3 DNA reads TGTGCCTGGACACAGAGGGACACTGAAGCTTTCTTT. Residues: CAWTQRDTEAFF.

This clonotype was detected a few times. This chain joins TRBV30 and TRBJ2-2; D may be TRBD1 (6 bases). Germline assignment: CDR1 GTSNPN and CDR2 SVGIG (reference sequence). Trimming pared 4 bases from V and 8 bases from J, leaving 14 bases between. The CDR3 extends over 13 amino acids. CDR3 sequence (DNA): TGTGCCTGGACAGGGGACGATTGGGGGGAGCTGTTTTTT. Its protein product is CAWTGDDWGELFF.

In this sample, this clonotype turned up many times. J is TRBJ2-1 and V is TRBV9; 12 bases match TRBD2. Germline CDR1 and CDR2: SGDLS and YYNGEE. V shed 0 bases and J 6 bases; nucleotides not matched to a gene: 4. CDR3 length equals 16 residues. In DNA, the CDR3 is TGTGCCAGCAGCGTAGAGGGGACTAGCGGGTTCAATGAGCAGTTCTTC. Encoded protein: CASSVEGTSGFNEQFF.

In its sample, this clonotype was seen many times. The J gene is TRBJ1-1, the V gene TRBV2, with no clear D. The CDR3 is 15 amino acids. The V end lost 0 bases, the J end lost 1 base, and 9 bases lay between the germline ends. Germline V gives CDR1 SNHLY, CDR2 FYNNEI. The CDR3 DNA follows: TGTGCCAGCAGTGAAGCGCAGGTTTCGAACACTGAAGCTTTCTTT. Translation gives CASSEAQVSNTEAFF.

The chain combines TRBV20-1 with TRBJ1-4, with D possibly matching TRBD1 (5 bases). V was trimmed by 0 bases and J by 6 bases, leaving 5 bases between them. From germline, CDR1 is DFQATT and CDR2 SNEGSKA (reference sequence). The CDR3 length is 12 residues. CDR3 DNA sequence: TGCAGTGCTAGAGAGGGGGATGAAAAACTGTTTTTT. This sequence encodes CSAREGDEKLFF.

This clonotype was found a few times. The chain combines TRBV9 with TRBJ2-5; D unresolved. Between the trimmed V and J ends, which lost 3 bases and 3 bases, there was a span of 12 bases. CDR1 is SGDLS and CDR2 is YYNGEE in the germline V gene. CDR3 size: 14 residues. CDR3 region: CASSANLWKETQYF. The CDR3 coding sequence is TGTGCCAGCAGCGCGAACCTATGGAAAGAGACCCAGTACTTC.

As regards this clonotype: A much larger clone lies a single base off, so this may be a read error. V and J are TRBV28 and TRBJ2-3, with D hard to call. The CDR3 length is 15 residues. CDR1 MDHEN and CDR2 SYDVKM come from the germline V gene. V lost 4 bases and J lost 7, with 18 bases in between. The CDR3 nucleotides are TGTGCCAGCAGTTCCACAAGGGCCTTTCCCAATACGCAGTATTTT. Translation gives CASSSTRAFPNTQYF.